This TCR beta chain stems from a study of T cells in Graves' hyperthyroidism and ophthalmopathy. Researchers took RNA transcripts and amplified the TCR beta CDR3 regions from them. The primer set for the first-round RT-PCR of the TCR CDR3 was HTBI. TCRdb passed the multiplex PCR reads through MiXCR, listing each CDR3 protein once. Among roughly 500,000 distinct CDR3 sequences listed, around 43% were seen once. The CDR3 length is 14 residues. The germline V gene encodes CDR1 SQVTM and CDR2 ANQGSEA. With 4 bases removed from V and 8 bases from J, the gap between germline ends came to 17 bases. This clonotype has just a few counts. What it recognizes is unknown. Study-wide results and caveats: Most expanded thyroid clonotypes above 0.001 recurred in blood. The authors' 13 V-J model separated ophthalmopathy from stable hyperthyroidism.

The study left out patients who had uncontrolled infection, other autoimmune disease, pregnancy or lactation. Orbital computed tomography and thyroid ultrasound, together with serum TRAb and thyroxine and clinical symptoms, were used for diagnoses. Sequenced input: peripheral blood or thyroid tissue (not recorded which). The receptor's source is an adult woman with Graves' disease, either hyperthyroidism or ophthalmopathy (not recorded which). The chain links TRBV29-1 to TRBJ1-4; tentatively, D is TRBD1 (5 bases). In DNA form, the CDR3 reads TGCAGCGTTGTAGTCGGGGCGGTTGGGGAAAAACTGTTTTTT. It specifies CSVVVGAVGEKLFF.